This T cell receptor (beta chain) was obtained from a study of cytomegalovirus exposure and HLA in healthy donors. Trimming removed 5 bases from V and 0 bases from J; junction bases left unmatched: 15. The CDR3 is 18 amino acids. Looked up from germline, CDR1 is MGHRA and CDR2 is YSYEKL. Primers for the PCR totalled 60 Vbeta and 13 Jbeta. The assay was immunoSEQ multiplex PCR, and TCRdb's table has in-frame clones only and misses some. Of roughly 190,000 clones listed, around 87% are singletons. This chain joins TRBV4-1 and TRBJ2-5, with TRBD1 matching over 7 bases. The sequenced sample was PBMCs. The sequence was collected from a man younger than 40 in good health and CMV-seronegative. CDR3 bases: TGCGCCAGCAGCTTAATAGGGCGACAGGGACCCCACCAAGAGACCCAGTACTTC. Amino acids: CASSLIGRQGPHQETQYF.